In this sample, the clone carrying this T cell receptor (beta chain) turned up once. In germline, CDR1 is ENHRY, CDR2 SYGVKD. Trimming cost V 3 bases and J 10 bases, with 12 bases left between them. The CDR3 contains 13 residues. Per the original methods: Nucleated cell number was recorded as an estimate derived from reference gene primer amplification. The data were produced by immunoSEQ multiplex PCR, yet TCRdb's version contains in-frame clones alone and is incomplete. From that table come the V and J calls and clone size; the DNA was used to work out D and trimming. Of some 140,000 clones listed, approximately 84% are singletons. This sample is drawn from a study of blood T cell repertoires in COVID-19.

What was sequenced was peripheral blood. J is TRBJ2-2 and V is TRBV10-3; D is possibly TRBD2 (6 bases). The sequence was obtained from a human donor in a cohort sampled during active COVID-19. CDR3 amino acids: CAISDGGFEELFF. The CDR3 DNA follows: TGTGCCATCAGTGATGGGGGGTTTGAGGAGCTGTTTTTT.